Presented here are 17 T cell receptor beta chains from one specimen sequenced in a study of cytomegalovirus exposure and HLA in healthy donors. Primers: 60 Vbeta forward and 13 Jbeta reverse. The protocol was immunoSEQ multiplex PCR, while the TCRdb copy is restricted to in-frame clones and leaves out a portion. Among 85,000 to 100,000 clones listed, about three quarters were seen once. Sequencing input: PBMCs. Receptors were obtained from a man aged 50-59 years in good health and CMV-seropositive.

CDR3 sequence (DNA): TGTGCCTGGAGCGGGACTCGTCAATCACAGTTCTTC. Its protein is CAWSGTRQSQFF. J is TRBJ2-1 and V is TRBV30, with a possible D match to TRBD2 (6 bases). The CDR3 has 12 residues. Germline V gene sequence: CDR1 GTSNPN, CDR2 SVGIG (reference sequence). Trimming cost V 3 bases and J 13 bases, with 16 bases left between them.

This rearrangement joins TRBV7-3 to TRBJ1-1, with TRBD1 identical over 8 bases. The junction had 6 bases not matched to a gene; V was cut back by 5 bases and J by 4 bases. The CDR3 has 14 amino acids. Germline assignment: CDR1 SGHTA and CDR2 FQGTGA. The CDR3: CASSNQQGGTEAFF. The CDR3 DNA reads as TGTGCCAGCAGCAACCAACAGGGGGGCACTGAAGCTTTCTTT.

The genes are TRBV7-2 and TRBJ2-5, with D possibly matching TRBD1 (5 bases). Gene TRBJ2-7 matches the end of the DNA better, so the J call may be wrong. The CDR3 runs to 14 residues. In germline, CDR1 is SGHTA, CDR2 FQGNSA. The CDR3 is CASSPAQGSYEQYF. The CDR3 nucleotides read TGTGCCAGCAGCCCCGCGCAGGGCTCCTACGAGCAGTACTTC.

The rearrangement links TRBV4-3 to TRBJ2-7; 10 nucleotides agree with TRBD2. With V trimmed by 0 bases and J by 9 bases, 17 bases remained unmatched. Germline CDR1 reads LGHNA; CDR2 reads YSLEER. The CDR3 is 18 amino acids. The CDR3 DNA follows: TGCGCCAGCAGCCAAGATCTACTAGCGGGGACACTACGAGCGGTGCAGTACTTC. The encoded protein is CASSQDLLAGTLRAVQYF.

The rearrangement joins TRBV27 to TRBJ2-4, with D possibly matching TRBD1 (6 bases). The CDR3 loop spans 16 amino acids. In germline, CDR1 is MNHEY, CDR2 SMNVEV (reference sequence). V was clipped by 0 bases and J by 2 bases, with 11 bases between them. Here the CDR3 reads CASSLSTGSTKNIQYF. CDR3 nucleotide sequence: TGTGCCAGCAGTTTATCGACAGGTTCTACCAAAAACATTCAGTACTTC.

J is TRBJ2-7 and V is TRBV30; the D gene is possibly TRBD2 (5 bases). Germline CDR1 GTSNPN, CDR2 SVGIG (reference sequence). V was pared by 1 base and J by 6 bases, with 10 bases between. The CDR3 has 12 amino acids. CDR3 amino acids: CAWSGTPGEQYF. CDR3 sequence (DNA): TGTGCCTGGAGTGGGACTCCAGGCGAGCAGTACTTC.

The chain links TRBV29-1 to TRBJ1-1, with D unclear. V lost 3 bases, J lost 4 bases, and 15 bases lay in between. Looked up from germline, CDR1 is SQVTM and CDR2 is ANQGSEA. The CDR3 is 14 amino acids. As DNA, the CDR3 is TGCAGCGTTGATCACGGCTACTCGGGCACTGAAGCTTTCTTT. It translates to CSVDHGYSGTEAFF.

The V gene is TRBV2, the J gene TRBJ1-6, with D tentatively TRBD1 (6 bases). Germline loops: CDR1 SNHLY, CDR2 FYNNEI. The CDR3 runs to 13 residues. Trimming stripped 10 bases from V and 9 bases from J, with 16 bases between. This CDR3 reads CATLGTSPSPLHF. In DNA, the CDR3 is TGTGCCACCCTGGGGACATCTCCTTCACCCCTCCACTTT.

V and J are TRBV5-6 and TRBJ1-2; 10 bases align to TRBD1. The germline V gene encodes CDR1 SGHDT and CDR2 YYEEEE. This CDR3 contains 14 residues. The trim removed 3 bases at V and 8 bases at J, leaving 7 bases unmatched. Here the CDR3 reads CASSSRDRGYGYTF. The CDR3 nucleotides read TGTGCCAGCAGCTCCCGGGACAGGGGATACGGCTACACCTTC.

About this clone itself: An end of the junction does not agree with germline; a read error may underlie this. The chain employs TRBV7-9 and TRBJ2-7, with unresolved D. The CDR3 is made up of 13 amino acids. CDR1 is SEHNR and CDR2 is FQNEAQ in the germline V gene (reference sequence). CDR3 residues: CASSLDITYEQYF. CDR3 DNA: TGTGCCAGCAGTTTAGACATCACCTACGAGCAGTACTTC.

V usage is TRBV19 and J usage is TRBJ2-5, with D uncertain. The closer fit of TRBJ2-7 to the DNA end suggests the J call may be wrong. This CDR3 is built from 13 residues. In germline, CDR1 is LNHDA, CDR2 SQIVND (reference sequence). CDR3 bases: TGTGCCAGTAGTATTTCGACTGACGGCGAGCAGTACTTC. This translates into CASSISTDGEQYF.

The chain links TRBV6-5 to TRBJ2-5; 11 nucleotides align to TRBD2. Germline loops: CDR1 MNHEY, CDR2 SVGAGI. This CDR3 spans 14 amino acids. The ends lost 1 base at V and 11 bases at J; junction bases unmatched: 6. The CDR3 sequence is CASSYLGLAEEQYF. DNA for the CDR3: TGTGCCAGCAGTTACTTGGGACTAGCGGAGGAGCAGTACTTC.

The chain uses TRBV27 and TRBJ2-3; 7 bases map to TRBD2. This CDR3 has 17 residues. V lost 5 bases, J lost 1 base, and 12 bases stayed unmatched. Looked up from germline, CDR1 is MNHEY and CDR2 is SMNVEV (reference sequence). For the CDR3, the DNA is TGTGCCAGCAGTACCAGGACTAGTTTAGAGGGCACAGATACGCAGTATTTT. Translation: CASSTRTSLEGTDTQYF.

The chain recombines TRBV4-3 with TRBJ2-1; TRBD2 agrees at 8 bases. The V gene end was trimmed by 1 base and the J gene end by 8 bases; junction bases not matched to a gene: 10. CDR3 length: 16 residues. The germline V gene has CDR1 LGHNA and CDR2 YSLEER. The CDR3 here is CASSQVWRGASHEQFF. The CDR3 nucleotides are TGCGCCAGCAGCCAAGTATGGCGGGGGGCCTCCCATGAGCAGTTCTTC.

The chain joins TRBV9 to TRBJ2-5; TRBD1 aligns across 7 bases. Looked up from germline, CDR1 is SGDLS and CDR2 is YYNGEE. The CDR3 loop spans 15 amino acids. V gave up 4 bases and J gave up 0 bases; unmatched junction bases: 6. In nucleotides, the CDR3 is TGTGCCAGCAGCTCCGGGACAGCGAACCAAGAGACCCAGTACTTC. Its translation: CASSSGTANQETQYF.

The chain combines TRBV2 with TRBJ1-4; no reliable D call. Per the germline V gene, CDR1 is SNHLY and CDR2 is FYNNEI. The CDR3 has 15 residues. V was pared by 0 bases and J by 8 bases, with 13 bases between. CDR3 sequence (DNA): TGTGCCAGCAGTGAAGCACGTACGACAAAAGAAAAACTGTTTTTT. It is translated as CASSEARTTKEKLFF. Based on the CDR3 plus reference TRBV2 and TRBJ1-4, the full variable domain is EPEVTQTPSHQVTQMGQEVILRCVPISNHLYFYWYRQILGQKVEFLVSFYNNEISEKSEIFDDQFSVERPDGSNFTLKIRSTKLEDSAMYFCASSEARTTKEKLFFGSGTQLSVL.

V usage is TRBV28 and J usage is TRBJ2-7; 9 bases are shared with TRBD1. The trim removed 6 bases at V and 1 base at J, leaving 4 bases unmatched. Germline CDR1 is MDHEN and CDR2 is SYDVKM. CDR3 length: 14 residues. This CDR3 is CASSSGTGSYEQYF. CDR3 nucleotide sequence: TGTGCCAGCAGCTCCGGGACAGGGTCCTACGAGCAGTACTTC. Based on the CDR3 plus reference TRBV28 and TRBJ2-7, the full variable domain is DVKVTQSSRYLVKRTGEKVFLECVQDMDHENMFWYRQDPGLGLRLIYFSYDVKMKEKGDIPEGYSVSREKKERFSLILESASTNQTSMYLCASSSGTGSYEQYFGPGTRLTVT.